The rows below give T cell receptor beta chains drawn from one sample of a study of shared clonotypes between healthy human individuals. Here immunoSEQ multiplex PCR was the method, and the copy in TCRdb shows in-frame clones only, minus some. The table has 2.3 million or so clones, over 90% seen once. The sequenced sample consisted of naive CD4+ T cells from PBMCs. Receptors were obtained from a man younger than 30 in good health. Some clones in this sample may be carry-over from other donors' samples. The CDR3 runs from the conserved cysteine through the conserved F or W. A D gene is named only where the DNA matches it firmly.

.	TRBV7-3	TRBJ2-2	TGTGCCAGCAGCCCCCGGTCTAGCGCGGCCGGGGAGCTGTTTTTT	CASSPRSSAAGELFF
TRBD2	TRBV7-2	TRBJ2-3	TGTGCCAGCAGCTCTAGCGGGACAACAGATACGCAGTATTTT	CASSSSGTTDTQYF
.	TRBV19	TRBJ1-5	TGTGCCACCATGCAGGCCCCCGGCTATAGCAATCAGCCCCAGCATTTT	CATMQAPGYSNQPQHF
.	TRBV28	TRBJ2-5	TGTGCCAGCAGCCCAGCCGGGACCCAAGAGACCCAGTACTTC	CASSPAGTQETQYF
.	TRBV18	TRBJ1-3	TGTGCCAGCTCACCACTCGGGATCTCTGGAAACACCATATATTTT	CASSPLGISGNTIYF
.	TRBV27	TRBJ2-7	TGTGCCAGCAGTAGACTCCAGTGGCCGTTTACCTACGAGCAGTACTTC	CASSRLQWPFTYEQYF
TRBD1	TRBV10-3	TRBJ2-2	TGTGCCATCAGTGAGGGACAGGGGGCATCCGGGGAGCTGTTTTTT	CAISEGQGASGELFF
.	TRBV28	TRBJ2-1	TGTGCCAGCAGTTTAAGGAGTAGTGAGCAGTTCTTC	CASSLRSSEQFF
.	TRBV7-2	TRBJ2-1	TGTGCCAGCAGACCTCTGGACGGAAGATACAATGAGCAGTTCTTC	CASRPLDGRYNEQFF
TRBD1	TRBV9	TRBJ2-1	TGTGCCAGCAGCGTGGGGACAGAAGTGGTCCCCAATGAGCAGTTCTTC	CASSVGTEVVPNEQFF
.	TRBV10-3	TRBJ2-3	TGTGCCATCAGTGAGTCGAGGGCGGGAAGAGGAGATACGCAGTATTTT	CAISESRAGRGDTQYF
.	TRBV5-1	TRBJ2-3	TGCGCCAGCAGCCCTTCGCCGCCAGACACAGATACGCAGTATTTT	CASSPSPPDTDTQYF
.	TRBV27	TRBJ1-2	TGTGCCAGCAGTTCGCAACTCAGGTCCGCTAACTATGGCTACACCTTC	CASSSQLRSANYGYTF
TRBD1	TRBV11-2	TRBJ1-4	TGTGCCAGCAGCCCCGGTGGACAGGGAGTCGGGGAAAAACTGTTTTTT	CASSPGGQGVGEKLFF
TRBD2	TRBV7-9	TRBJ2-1	TGTGCCAGCAGCTACCTCAGCGGGAGCTCCTACAATGAGCAGTTCTTC	CASSYLSGSSYNEQFF
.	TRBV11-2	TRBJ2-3	TGTGCCAGCAGCTGGGGGGCGGGGGCGCAGTATTTT	CASSWGAGAQYF
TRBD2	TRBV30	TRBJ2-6	TGTGCCTGGAGTCCCTGGGGGACTAGCGGGAGTGGGTCTGGGGCCAACGTCCTGACTTTC	CAWSPWGTSGSGSGANVLTF
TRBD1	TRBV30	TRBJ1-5	TGTGCCTGGAGAGGACAGGGGGAGCATCAGCCCCAGCATTTT	CAWRGQGEHQPQHF
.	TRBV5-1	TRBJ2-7	TGCGCCAGCAGCTTGGGGGCGGAGTCCTACGAGCAGTACTTC	CASSLGAESYEQYF
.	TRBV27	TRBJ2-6	TGTGCCAGCAGTCCCGGGATTTCTGGGGCCAACGTCCTGACTTTC	CASSPGISGANVLTF
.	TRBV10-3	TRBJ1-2	TGTGCCATCAGTGAGGCCCTCGGGGGCTACACCTTC	CAISEALGGYTF
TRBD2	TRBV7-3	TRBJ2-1	TGTGCCAGCAGCTTACGCGCACCGGGACTAGCGGACAATGAGCAGTTCTTC	CASSLRAPGLADNEQFF
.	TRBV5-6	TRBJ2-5	TGTGCCAGCAGCTTGCGTGCAGGGGGGTCAGAGACCCAGTACTTC	CASSLRAGGSETQYF
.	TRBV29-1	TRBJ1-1	TGCAGCGTGGGGGGGAGCGGCTACACTGAAGCTTTCTTT	CSVGGSGYTEAFF